These 18 T cell receptor beta chains share one sample of origin, sequenced in a study of blood T cell repertoires in COVID-19. Clones were sequenced by immunoSEQ multiplex PCR, and TCRdb holds only the in-frame ones, with some missing. Of a few hundred thousand clones listed, around 83% are singletons. The specimen sequenced was PBMCs or T cells enriched from blood (not recorded which). These receptors were collected from a woman aged 50 to 60 who had recovered from COVID-19.

This sequence joins TRBV11-2 and TRBJ1-3; the D gene is possibly TRBD1 (5 bases). The V gene's germline CDR1 is SGHAT and CDR2 FQNNGV. V was shortened by 5 bases and J by 0 bases, with 14 bases between the two germline ends. This CDR3 has 16 residues. The chain's CDR3 is CASSPQGLNSGNTIYF. As DNA, the CDR3 is TGTGCCAGCAGCCCCCAGGGACTTAACTCTGGAAACACCATATATTTT.

This clone was recorded many times. The genes are TRBV4-1 and TRBJ2-5; a weak D match, TRBD2 (6 bases). Germline lookup yields CDR1 MGHRA and CDR2 YSYEKL. CDR3 length equals 16 residues. V gave up 0 bases and J gave up 5 bases, with 16 bases separating them. As DNA, the CDR3 is TGCGCCAGCAGCCAAGATTTGAGGGTTCGGGGGGAGACCCAGTACTTC. Translation gives CASSQDLRVRGETQYF.

The genes are TRBV5-6 and TRBJ2-1; D is possibly TRBD1 (6 bases). Trimming cost V 3 bases and J 1 base, with 11 bases left between them. CDR3 length equals 15 residues. CDR1 and CDR2 from the germline V gene are SGHDT and YYEEEE. CDR3 bases: TGTGCCAGCAGCTCTTGGACAGATTCCTACAATGAGCAGTTCTTC. This gives the protein CASSSWTDSYNEQFF.

The sample holds one count of this clone. The chain recombines TRBV7-2 with TRBJ2-3; 9 bases fit TRBD2. The CDR3 has 17 amino acids. The germline V gene has CDR1 SGHTA and CDR2 FQGNSA. The J segment lost 4 bases and the V segment lost 5 bases, leaving 13 bases of the junction unmatched. The CDR3 DNA sequence: TGTGCCAGCAGCACATCCGCGGGGGGGCCCGGGGCAGATACGCAGTATTTT. The encoded protein is CASSTSAGGPGADTQYF.

The chain is built from TRBV9 and TRBJ1-3, with D perhaps matching TRBD1 (5 bases). Germline values: CDR1 SGDLS, CDR2 YYNGEE. Trimming cost V 3 bases and J 4 bases, with 11 bases left between them. CDR3 size: 14 residues. The CDR3 region has the DNA TGTGCCAGCAGCGCAGGGATTTCCGGAAACACCATATATTTT. Translated, it gives CASSAGISGNTIYF.

The gene calls are TRBV29-1 and TRBJ1-2; 7 bases align to TRBD1. The trim removed 7 bases at V and 4 bases at J, leaving 12 bases unmatched. CDR3 length: 14 residues. Germline CDR1 and CDR2: SQVTM and ANQGSEA. As DNA, the CDR3 is TGCAGCGGTCTTTCCTTGGGGACAGCCTATGGCTACACCTTC. It translates to CSGLSLGTAYGYTF.

The V gene is TRBV7-8, the J gene TRBJ1-4; no definite D call. V dropped 1 base and J dropped 14 bases, with 8 bases sitting between them. Germline loops: CDR1 SGHVS, CDR2 FQNEAQ. This CDR3 region has 11 residues. The DNA of the CDR3 is TGTGCCAGCAGCTTAGGGCGCGGCCTGTTTTTT. It yields the protein CASSLGRGLFF.

The table lists this clone with a count of one. The rearrangement links TRBV7-9 to TRBJ1-2; D is undetermined. The germline V and J ends were trimmed by 5 bases and 4 bases, with 17 bases remaining between them. The CDR3 runs 15 residues. CDR1 SEHNR and CDR2 FQNEAQ come from the germline V gene (reference sequence). CDR3 sequence (DNA): TGTGCCAGCAGCCACGCGATGGGCACAGCCTATGGCTACACCTTC. This translates into CASSHAMGTAYGYTF.

The J gene is TRBJ1-4, the V gene TRBV23-1; TRBD1 is a possible D gene (6 bases). TRBV23-1 is given ORF status, its function remaining uncertain. The CDR3 has 17 amino acids. Trimming cost V 3 bases and J 4 bases, with 18 bases left between them. The CDR3 DNA sequence: TGCGCCAGCAGTCAGTCCCCCGGGGGGCGGGATAATGAAAAACTGTTTTTT. Its translation: CASSQSPGGRDNEKLFF.

This rearrangement joins TRBV19 to TRBJ2-3, with 9 bases lining up with TRBD2. In germline, CDR1 is LNHDA, CDR2 SQIVND (reference sequence). Germline trimming cut 3 bases from V and 4 bases from J; bases unmatched to any gene: 14. The CDR3 runs to 18 residues. CDR3: CASSIGLARGPRPDTQYF. As DNA, the CDR3 is TGTGCCAGTAGTATTGGACTAGCGCGGGGGCCACGGCCAGATACGCAGTATTTT. Based on the CDR3 plus reference TRBV19 and TRBJ2-3, the full variable domain is DGGITQSPKYLFRKEGQNVTLSCEQNLNHDAMYWYRQDPGQGLRLIYYSQIVNDFQKGDIAEGYSVSREKKESFPLTVTSAQKNPTAFYLCASSIGLARGPRPDTQYFGPGTRLTVL.

This clone was detected a few times. Germline is not matched at one junction end, which may reflect a read error. This chain connects TRBV6-2 or TRBV6-3 to TRBJ2-2, with 14 bases lining up with TRBD2. Germline-derived CDR1 and CDR2 are MNHEY and SVGEGT. CDR3 length equals 15 residues. This CDR3 is CASRYSRTSGRKLFF. CDR3 bases: TGTGCCAGCAGATACTCCCGGACTAGCGGGAGGAAGCTGTTTTTT.

V and J are TRBV30 and TRBJ1-4, with 10 bases lining up with TRBD1. There are 18 residues in the CDR3. The germline gives CDR1 GTSNPN, CDR2 SVGIG (reference sequence). The trim removed 2 bases at V and 7 bases at J, leaving 16 bases unmatched. CDR3 amino acids: CAWSTRRRTGGRSEKLFF. DNA for the CDR3: TGTGCCTGGAGTACGCGTAGGCGGACAGGGGGTCGTAGTGAAAAACTGTTTTTT.

The chain joins TRBV27 to TRBJ2-6, with D unclear. V lost 7 bases to trimming and J lost 0 bases, with 4 bases between them. From germline, CDR1 is MNHEY and CDR2 SMNVEV (reference sequence). This CDR3 contains 13 residues. The CDR3 sequence: CASTGSGANVLTF. As DNA, the CDR3 is TGTGCCAGCACAGGCTCTGGGGCCAACGTCCTGACTTTC. Full variable domain (missing parts from reference TRBV27 and TRBJ2-6): EAQVTQNPRYLITVTGKKLTVTCSQNMNHEYMSWYRQDPGLGLRQIYYSMNVEVTDKGDVPEGYKVSRKEKRNFPLILESPSPNQTSLYFCASTGSGANVLTFGAGSRLTVL.

The chain carries TRBV7-2 and TRBJ1-5; D not certain. V was shortened by 5 bases and J by 3 bases, with 11 bases between the two germline ends. The V gene's germline CDR1 is SGHTA and CDR2 FQGNSA. CDR3 length: 14 amino acids. The CDR3 reads CASSPNGVNQPQHF. CDR3 in DNA: TGTGCCAGCAGCCCGAACGGTGTCAATCAGCCCCAGCATTTT.

CDR3 residues: CASRGDRGSNQPQHF. CDR3 in DNA: TGTGCCAGCAGGGGGGACAGGGGAAGCAATCAGCCCCAGCATTTT. J is TRBJ1-5 and V is TRBV28, with 10 bases aligning to TRBD1. The CDR3 extends over 15 amino acids. Trimming cost V 6 bases and J 1 base; bases outside gene matches: 3. Germline V gives CDR1 MDHEN, CDR2 SYDVKM.

The chain couples TRBV18 to TRBJ1-3, with D possibly being TRBD1 (5 bases). This CDR3 contains 15 residues. CDR1 KGHSH and CDR2 LQKENI come from the germline V gene. Deletions cut 2 bases from V and 0 bases from J, with 8 bases between. CDR3 coding DNA: TGTGCCAGCTCACCAGAAGGGGTCTCTGGAAACACCATATATTTT. Translating it yields CASSPEGVSGNTIYF.

The chain joins TRBV30 to TRBJ2-3; 11 bases are a match to TRBD2. Germline lookup yields CDR1 GTSNPN and CDR2 SVGIG (reference sequence). The CDR3 is made up of 14 amino acids. V lost 4 bases, J lost 2 bases, and 2 bases stayed unmatched. In DNA form, the CDR3 reads TGTGCCTGGACGGGACTAGCGGTCACAGATACGCAGTATTTT. Its translation: CAWTGLAVTDTQYF.

Here the CDR3 DNA reads TGCAGTGCTAGAGAGACAGGGTTGTGGTTCTTC. Its protein product is CSARETGLWFF. This chain connects TRBV20-1 to TRBJ2-1, with 7 bases that match TRBD1. Germline lookup yields CDR1 DFQATT and CDR2 SNEGSKA (reference sequence). The CDR3 is 11 residues long. J gave up 15 bases and V 0 bases, and 5 bases lay outside the gene matches.